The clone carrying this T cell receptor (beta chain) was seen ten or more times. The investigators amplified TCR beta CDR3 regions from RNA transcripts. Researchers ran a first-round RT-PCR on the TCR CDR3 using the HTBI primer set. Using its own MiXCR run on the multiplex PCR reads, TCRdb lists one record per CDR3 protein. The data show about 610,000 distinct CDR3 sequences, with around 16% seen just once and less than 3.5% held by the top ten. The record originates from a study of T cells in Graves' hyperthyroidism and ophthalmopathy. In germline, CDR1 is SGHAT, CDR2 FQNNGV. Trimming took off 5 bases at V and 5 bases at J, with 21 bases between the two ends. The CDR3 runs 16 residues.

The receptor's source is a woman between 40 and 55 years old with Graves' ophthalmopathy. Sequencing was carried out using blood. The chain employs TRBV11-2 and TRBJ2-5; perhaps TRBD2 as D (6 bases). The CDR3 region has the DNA TGTGCCAGCAGCGCAAACTCGGGACTCACCTCGGAGACCCAGTACTTC. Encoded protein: CASSANSGLTSETQYF.